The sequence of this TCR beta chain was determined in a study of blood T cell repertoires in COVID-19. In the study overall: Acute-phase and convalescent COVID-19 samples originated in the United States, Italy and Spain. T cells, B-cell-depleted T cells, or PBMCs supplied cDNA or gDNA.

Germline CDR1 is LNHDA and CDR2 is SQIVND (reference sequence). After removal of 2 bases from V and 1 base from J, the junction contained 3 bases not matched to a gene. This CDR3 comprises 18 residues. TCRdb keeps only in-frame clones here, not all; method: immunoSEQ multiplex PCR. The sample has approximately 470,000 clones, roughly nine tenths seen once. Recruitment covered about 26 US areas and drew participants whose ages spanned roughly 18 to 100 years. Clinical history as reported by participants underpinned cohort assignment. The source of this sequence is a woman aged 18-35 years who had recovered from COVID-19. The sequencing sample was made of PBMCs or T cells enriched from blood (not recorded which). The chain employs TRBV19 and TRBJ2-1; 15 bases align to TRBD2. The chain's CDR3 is CASSIKGTSGGSYNEQFF. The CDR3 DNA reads TGTGCCAGTAGTATAAAAGGGACTAGCGGGGGGTCCTACAATGAGCAGTTCTTC.